This T cell receptor (beta chain) appears in the sequencing data of a study of cytomegalovirus exposure and HLA in healthy donors. General study results and limits: About 87% or about 30% of the time was how often most TCR beta V segments were productive, according to an earlier analysis. Using the classifier, cytomegalovirus status was reportedly diagnosed with high specificity and sensitivity. TCR beta chains associated with HLA were, in a later analysis, more clonally expanded than equally common others.

Every donor was a healthy person donating bone marrow. Trimming cost V 1 base and J 15 bases, with 14 bases left between them. Germline assignment: CDR1 SGHTS and CDR2 YDEGEE. CDR3 length: 12 residues. A remark on this clone: Its antigen is unknown.

With 60 Vbeta and 13 Jbeta primers, the PCR was carried out. Measured with immunoSEQ multiplex PCR; TCRdb has only the in-frame clones, and not every one. This table holds 60,000 to 70,000 clones, roughly three quarters found once. The source of this sequence is a woman aged 25 to 39 in good health and CMV-seronegative. This chain joins TRBV5-8 and TRBJ2-1, with D possibly matching TRBD2 (7 bases). The sample consisted of PBMCs. CDR3 bases: TGTGCCAGCAGCTTGAGGGGGGGGCGCGGGTTCTTC. Its translation: CASSLRGGRGFF.